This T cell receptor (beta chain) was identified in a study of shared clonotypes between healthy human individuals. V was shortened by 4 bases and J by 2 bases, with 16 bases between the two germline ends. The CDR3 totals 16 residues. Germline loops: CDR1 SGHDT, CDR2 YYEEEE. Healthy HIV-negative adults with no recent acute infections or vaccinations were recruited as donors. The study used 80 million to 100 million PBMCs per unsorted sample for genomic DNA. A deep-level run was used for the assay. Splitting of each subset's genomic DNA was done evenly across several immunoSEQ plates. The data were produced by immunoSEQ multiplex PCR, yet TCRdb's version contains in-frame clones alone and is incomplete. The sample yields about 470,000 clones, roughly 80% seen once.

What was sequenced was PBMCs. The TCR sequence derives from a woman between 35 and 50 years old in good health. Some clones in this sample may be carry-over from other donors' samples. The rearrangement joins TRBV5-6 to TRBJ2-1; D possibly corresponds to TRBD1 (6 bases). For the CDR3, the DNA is TGTGCCAGCAGCGCCGGACAGTCAGAGGCCTACAATGAGCAGTTCTTC. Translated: CASSAGQSEAYNEQFF.